This entry lists 7 T cell receptor beta chains sequenced from one sample in a study of CD8 T cells in ankylosing spondylitis. One entry per CDR3 protein, called by TCRdb with MiXCR from the 5' RACE reads. The data show under 450,000 distinct CDR3 sequences, with over 15% seen just once and approximately 1% held by the top ten. General study points: Roughly eight highly homologous variants made up a TCR beta motif that seemed to typify ankylosing spondylitis blood.

These receptors' antigens are unknown. Sequenced sample: blood, either unsorted or a sorted T cell fraction (not recorded which). Source of these receptors: a male donor with ankylosing spondylitis.

The table lists this clonotype with many counts. V usage is TRBV20-1 and J usage is TRBJ2-1; no definite D call. Per the germline V gene, CDR1 is DFQATT and CDR2 is SNEGSKA (reference sequence). V gave up 5 bases and J gave up 2 bases, with 4 bases separating them. CDR3 length: 11 amino acids. For the CDR3, the DNA is TGCAGTGCTTCGGCCTACAATGAGCAGTTCTTC. Protein: CSASAYNEQFF.

This clonotype was picked up a small number of times. In nucleotides, the CDR3 is TGTGCCAGCGGGGTTCACAGGGCGCAGACGAATTCACCCCTCCACTTT. This codes for CASGVHRAQTNSPLHF. The chain uses TRBV28 and TRBJ1-6; the D gene is possibly TRBD1 (6 bases). The CDR3 consists of 16 residues. Trimming took off 8 bases at V and 7 bases at J, with 21 bases between the two ends. Germline CDR1 and CDR2: MDHEN and SYDVKM.

The rearrangement links TRBV20-1 to TRBJ1-4, with D maybe TRBD1 (5 bases). The germline V gene has CDR1 DFQATT and CDR2 SNEGSKA (reference sequence). CDR3 length: 13 amino acids. Trimming removed 6 bases from V and 8 bases from J, with 16 bases in between. The CDR3 sequence is CSASPGGEEKLFF. In DNA form, the CDR3 reads TGCAGTGCAAGTCCGGGGGGGGAGGAAAAACTGTTTTTT.

This clonotype has a handful of counts. This chain links TRBV20-1 with TRBJ2-1, with D tentatively TRBD1 (6 bases). V gave up 2 bases and J gave up 6 bases, with 17 bases separating them. Germline loops: CDR1 DFQATT, CDR2 SNEGSKA (reference sequence). The CDR3 is made up of 15 amino acids. The CDR3 loop reads CSARLLGAGTNEQFF. The CDR3 nucleotides are TGCAGTGCTAGACTTTTGGGGGCGGGTACCAATGAGCAGTTCTTC.

V and J are TRBV11-2 and TRBJ2-1, with D uncertain. The CDR3 totals 17 residues. Germline loops: CDR1 SGHAT, CDR2 FQNNGV. V was cut by 5 bases and J by 4 bases, with 21 bases left in between. The CDR3 bases are TGTGCCAGCAGCCGCGCGCACTTTGGAGCCCAGTACAATGAGCAGTTCTTC. It yields the protein CASSRAHFGAQYNEQFF.

This clonotype was found many times. V usage is TRBV2 and J usage is TRBJ2-4; D is uncertain. The germline V and J ends were trimmed by 4 bases and 3 bases, with 4 bases remaining between them. Germline-derived CDR1 and CDR2 are SNHLY and FYNNEI. The CDR3 length is 12 residues. The CDR3 nucleotides are TGTGCCAGCAGTGGCGGCAAAAACATTCAGTACTTC. This sequence encodes CASSGGKNIQYF.

Many counts were recorded for this clonotype. V and J are TRBV5-1 and TRBJ1-1; D is unclear. CDR1 and CDR2 (germline): SGHRS, YFSETQ. Trimming pared 5 bases from V and 0 bases from J, leaving 14 bases between. This CDR3 contains 15 residues. The CDR3 sequence is CASRIGVQLNTEAFF. CDR3 DNA sequence: TGCGCCAGCAGGATCGGGGTACAGCTGAACACTGAAGCTTTCTTT. Full variable domain (rest looked up from reference TRBV5-1 and TRBJ1-1): KAGVTQTPRYLIKTRGQQVTLSCSPISGHRSVSWYQQTPGQGLQFLFEYFSETQRNKGNFPGRFSGRQFSNSRSEMNVSTLELGDSALYLCASRIGVQLNTEAFFGQGTRLTVV.